The TCR beta chain described here comes from a study of monozygotic twins with inflammatory bowel disease. There are 11 residues in the CDR3. TCRdb re-called the 5' RACE reads and catalogs CDR3 proteins one per entry, DNA excluded. This sample contains roughly 320,000 distinct CDR3 sequences. This chain links TRBV12-3 or TRBV12-4 with TRBJ1-1. The receptor comes from a human donor with ulcerative colitis or Crohn's disease, or a healthy co-twin of an affected twin (not recorded which). Specimen: blood. The CDR3 reads CASSLIQEAFF.